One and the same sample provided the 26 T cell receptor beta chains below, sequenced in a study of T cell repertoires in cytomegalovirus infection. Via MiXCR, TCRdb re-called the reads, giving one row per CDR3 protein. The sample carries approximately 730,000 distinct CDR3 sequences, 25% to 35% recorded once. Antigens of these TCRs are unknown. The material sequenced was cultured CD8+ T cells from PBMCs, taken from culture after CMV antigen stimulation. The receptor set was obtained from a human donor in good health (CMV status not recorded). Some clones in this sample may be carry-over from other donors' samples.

CDR3 nucleotides: TGTGCCAGCAGTGCAGGGACAGGGGCATCACCCCTCCACTTT. Its protein is CASSAGTGASPLHF. The chain couples TRBV6-6 to TRBJ1-6; 10 bases are shared with TRBD1. The CDR3 is 14 residues long. The ends lost 5 bases at V and 10 bases at J; junction bases unmatched: 5. Germline V gives CDR1 MNHNY, CDR2 SVGAGI (reference sequence).

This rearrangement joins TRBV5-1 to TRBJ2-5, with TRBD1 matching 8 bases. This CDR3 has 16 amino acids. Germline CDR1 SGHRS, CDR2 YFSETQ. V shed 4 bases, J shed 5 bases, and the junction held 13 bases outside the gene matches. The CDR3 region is CASSDVDRGLRETQYF. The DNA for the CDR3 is TGCGCCAGCAGCGACGTCGACAGGGGACTCCGGGAGACCCAGTACTTC.

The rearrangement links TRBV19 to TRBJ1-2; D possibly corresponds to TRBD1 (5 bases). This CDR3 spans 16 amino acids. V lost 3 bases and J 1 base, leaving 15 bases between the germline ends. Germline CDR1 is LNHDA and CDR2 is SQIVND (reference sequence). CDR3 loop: CASSIPRQIGNYGYTF. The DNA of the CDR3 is TGTGCCAGTAGTATCCCACGACAGATCGGTAACTATGGCTACACCTTC.

The CDR3 protein is CASSPWTSDKNIQYF. CDR3 nucleotides: TGTGCCAGTAGTCCCTGGACTAGCGACAAAAACATTCAGTACTTC. The J gene is TRBJ2-4, the V gene TRBV19, with 9 positions matching TRBD2. Germline CDR1 and CDR2: LNHDA and SQIVND (reference sequence). The trim removed 5 bases at V and 3 bases at J, leaving 5 bases unmatched. The CDR3 covers 15 residues.

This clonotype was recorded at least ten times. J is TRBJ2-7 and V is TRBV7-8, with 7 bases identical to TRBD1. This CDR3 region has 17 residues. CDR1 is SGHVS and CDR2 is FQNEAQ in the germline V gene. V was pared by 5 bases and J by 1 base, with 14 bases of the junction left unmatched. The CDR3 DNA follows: TGTGCCAGCAGCCCGAGACAGCCGGGACAGAGTTCCTACGAGCAGTACTTC. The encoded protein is CASSPRQPGQSSYEQYF.

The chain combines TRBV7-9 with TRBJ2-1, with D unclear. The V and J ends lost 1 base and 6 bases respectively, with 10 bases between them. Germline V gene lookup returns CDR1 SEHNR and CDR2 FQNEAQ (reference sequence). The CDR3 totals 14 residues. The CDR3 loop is CASSLVSGFNEQFF. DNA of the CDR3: TGTGCCAGCAGCTTAGTCTCTGGGTTCAATGAGCAGTTCTTC.

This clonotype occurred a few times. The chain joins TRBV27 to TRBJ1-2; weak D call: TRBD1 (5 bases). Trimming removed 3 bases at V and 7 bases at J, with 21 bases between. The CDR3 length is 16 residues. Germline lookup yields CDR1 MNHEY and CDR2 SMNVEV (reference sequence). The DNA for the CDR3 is TGTGCCAGCAGTTTCTCTATGAGGGGACCCACTATTGGCTACACCTTC. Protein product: CASSFSMRGPTIGYTF.

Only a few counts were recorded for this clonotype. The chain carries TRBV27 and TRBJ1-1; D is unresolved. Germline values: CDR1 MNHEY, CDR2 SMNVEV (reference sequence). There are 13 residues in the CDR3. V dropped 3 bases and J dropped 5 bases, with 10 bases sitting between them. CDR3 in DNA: TGTGCCAGCAGTTTGGACTTCACAACTGAAGCTTTCTTT. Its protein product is CASSLDFTTEAFF.

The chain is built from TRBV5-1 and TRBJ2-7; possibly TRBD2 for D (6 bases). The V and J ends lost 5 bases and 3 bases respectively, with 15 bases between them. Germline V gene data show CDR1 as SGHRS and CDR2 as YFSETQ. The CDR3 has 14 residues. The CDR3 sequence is CASRGGGEIYEQYF. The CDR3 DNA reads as TGCGCCAGCAGGGGAGGTGGGGAGATCTACGAGCAGTACTTC.

CDR3 region: CASSPGATSGGTDTQYF. CDR3 in DNA: TGTGCCAGCAGTCCGGGGGCCACTAGCGGGGGAACAGATACGCAGTATTTT. V is TRBV6-6 and J is TRBJ2-3, with 11 bases lining up with TRBD2. Trimming removed 5 bases from V and 3 bases from J; junction bases left unmatched: 10. The germline V gene encodes CDR1 MNHNY and CDR2 SVGAGI (reference sequence). The CDR3 is made up of 17 amino acids.

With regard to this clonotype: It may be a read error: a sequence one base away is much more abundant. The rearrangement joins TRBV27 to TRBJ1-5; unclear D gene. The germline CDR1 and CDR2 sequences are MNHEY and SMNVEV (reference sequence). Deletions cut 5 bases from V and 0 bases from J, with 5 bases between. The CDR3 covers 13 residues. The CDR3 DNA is TGTGCCAGCAGTATCTTTAGCAATCAGCCCCAGCATTTT. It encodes CASSIFSNQPQHF.

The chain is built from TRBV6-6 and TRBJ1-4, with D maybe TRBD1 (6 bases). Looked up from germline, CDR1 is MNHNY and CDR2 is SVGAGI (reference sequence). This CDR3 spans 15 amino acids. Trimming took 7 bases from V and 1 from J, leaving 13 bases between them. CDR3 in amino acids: CASTTQGITNEKLFF. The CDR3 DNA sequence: TGTGCCAGCACCACGCAGGGGATAACTAATGAAAAACTGTTTTTT.

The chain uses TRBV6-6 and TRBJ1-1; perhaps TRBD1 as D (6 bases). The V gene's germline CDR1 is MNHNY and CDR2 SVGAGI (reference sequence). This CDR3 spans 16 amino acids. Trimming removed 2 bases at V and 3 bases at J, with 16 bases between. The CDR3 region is CASSYGQLNMDTEAFF. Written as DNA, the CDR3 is TGTGCCAGCAGTTACGGACAGTTAAACATGGACACTGAAGCTTTCTTT.

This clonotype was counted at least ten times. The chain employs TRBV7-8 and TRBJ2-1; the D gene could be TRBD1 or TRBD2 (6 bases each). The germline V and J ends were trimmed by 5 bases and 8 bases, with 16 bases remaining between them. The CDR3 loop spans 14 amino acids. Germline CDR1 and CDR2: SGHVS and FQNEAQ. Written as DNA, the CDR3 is TGTGCCAGCAGCGCATCGAGGGGGGTCCATGAGCAGTTCTTC. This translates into CASSASRGVHEQFF.

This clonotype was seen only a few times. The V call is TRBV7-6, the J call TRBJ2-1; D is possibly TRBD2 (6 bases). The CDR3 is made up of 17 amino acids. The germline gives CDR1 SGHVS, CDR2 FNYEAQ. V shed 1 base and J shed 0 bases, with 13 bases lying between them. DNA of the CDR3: TGTGCCAGCAGCTTAGGAGTCTGGGGGGACTCCTACAATGAGCAGTTCTTC. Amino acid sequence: CASSLGVWGDSYNEQFF.

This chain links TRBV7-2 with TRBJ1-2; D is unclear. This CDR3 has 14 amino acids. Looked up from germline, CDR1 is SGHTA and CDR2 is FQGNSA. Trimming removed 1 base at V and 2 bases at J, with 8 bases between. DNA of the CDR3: TGTGCCAGCAGCTTAGATGCACAGAACTATGGCTACACCTTC. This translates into CASSLDAQNYGYTF.

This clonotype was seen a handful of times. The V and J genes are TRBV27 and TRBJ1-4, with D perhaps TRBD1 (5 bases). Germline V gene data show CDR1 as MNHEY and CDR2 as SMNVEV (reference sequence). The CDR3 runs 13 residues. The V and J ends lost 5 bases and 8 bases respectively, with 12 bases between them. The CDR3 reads CASSEGVREKLFF. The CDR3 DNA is TGTGCCAGCAGTGAAGGGGTGAGGGAAAAACTGTTTTTT. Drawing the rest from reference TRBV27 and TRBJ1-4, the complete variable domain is EAQVTQNPRYLITVTGKKLTVTCSQNMNHEYMSWYRQDPGLGLRQIYYSMNVEVTDKGDVPEGYKVSRKEKRNFPLILESPSPNQTSLYFCASSEGVREKLFFGSGTQLSVL.

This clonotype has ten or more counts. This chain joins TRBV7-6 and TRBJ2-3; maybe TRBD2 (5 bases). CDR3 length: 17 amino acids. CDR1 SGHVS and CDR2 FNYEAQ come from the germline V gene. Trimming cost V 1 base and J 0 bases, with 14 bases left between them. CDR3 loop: CASSLDERLTSTDTQYF. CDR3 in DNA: TGTGCCAGCAGCTTAGACGAGCGGTTAACTAGCACAGATACGCAGTATTTT.

The CDR3 here is CASYTNTEAFF. The CDR3 region has the DNA TGCGCCAGCTACACCAACACTGAAGCTTTCTTT. The chain employs TRBV5-1 and TRBJ1-1; no clear D gene. This CDR3 region has 11 residues. V dropped 7 bases and J dropped 2 bases, with 6 bases sitting between them. The germline CDR1 and CDR2 sequences are SGHRS and YFSETQ.

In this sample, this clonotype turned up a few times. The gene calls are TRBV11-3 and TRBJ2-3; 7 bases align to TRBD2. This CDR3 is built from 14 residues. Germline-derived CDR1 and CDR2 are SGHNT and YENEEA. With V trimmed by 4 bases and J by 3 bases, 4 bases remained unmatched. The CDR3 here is CASSSDGGTDTQYF. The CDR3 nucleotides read TGTGCCAGCAGCTCCGACGGGGGGACAGATACGCAGTATTTT.

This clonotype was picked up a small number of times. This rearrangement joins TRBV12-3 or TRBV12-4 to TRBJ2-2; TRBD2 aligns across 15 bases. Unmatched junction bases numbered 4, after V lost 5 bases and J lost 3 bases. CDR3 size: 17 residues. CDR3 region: CASSRRTSGGDTGELFF. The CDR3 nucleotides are TGTGCCAGCAGTAGAAGGACTAGCGGGGGGGACACCGGGGAGCTGTTTTTT.

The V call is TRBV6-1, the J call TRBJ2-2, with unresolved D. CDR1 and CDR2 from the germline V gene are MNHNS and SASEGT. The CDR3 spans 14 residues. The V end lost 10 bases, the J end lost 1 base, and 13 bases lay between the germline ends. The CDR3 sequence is CAIQLGRNTGELFF. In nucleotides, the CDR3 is TGTGCCATCCAACTGGGTAGGAACACCGGGGAGCTGTTTTTT.

The CDR3 sequence: CASSLPGSEQYF. CDR3 coding DNA: TGTGCCAGCAGCTTACCCGGGTCCGAGCAGTACTTC. This chain links TRBV7-2 with TRBJ2-7; unclear D gene. The CDR3 totals 12 residues. The germline CDR1 and CDR2 sequences are SGHTA and FQGNSA. Trimming removed 2 bases at V and 6 bases at J, with 8 bases between.

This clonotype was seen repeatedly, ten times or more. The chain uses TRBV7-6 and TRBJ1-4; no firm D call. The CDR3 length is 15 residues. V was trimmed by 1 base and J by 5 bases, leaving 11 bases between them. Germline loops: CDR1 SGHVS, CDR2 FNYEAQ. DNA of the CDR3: TGTGCCAGCAGCTTAGAATACGGCACGAATGAAAAACTGTTTTTT. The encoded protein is CASSLEYGTNEKLFF.

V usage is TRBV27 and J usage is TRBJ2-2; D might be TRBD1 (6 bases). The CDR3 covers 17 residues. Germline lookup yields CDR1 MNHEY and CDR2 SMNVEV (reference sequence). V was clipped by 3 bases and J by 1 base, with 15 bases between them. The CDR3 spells CASSLTPGHLNTGELFF. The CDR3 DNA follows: TGTGCCAGCAGTTTGACCCCGGGACACCTGAACACCGGGGAGCTGTTTTTT.

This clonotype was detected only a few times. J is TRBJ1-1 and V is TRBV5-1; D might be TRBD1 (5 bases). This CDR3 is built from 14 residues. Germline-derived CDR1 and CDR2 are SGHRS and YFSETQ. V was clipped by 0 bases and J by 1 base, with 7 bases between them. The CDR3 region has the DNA TGCGCCAGCAGCTTGGTCCAGGGGAACACTGAAGCTTTCTTT. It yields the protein CASSLVQGNTEAFF.